These 21 T cell receptor beta chains came from one sample sequenced in a study of PD-1 blockade in classical Hodgkin lymphoma. As to time point: cycle 4 day 1 (C4D1), after five to seven weeks of nivolumab. Every patient had relapsed following autologous stem cell transplantation, and cohorts differed in brentuximab vedotin exposure. The assay was immunoSEQ multiplex PCR, and TCRdb's table has in-frame clones only and misses some. The sample shows about 33,000 clones, around three quarters of them seen only once. The sample consisted of peripheral blood mononuclear cells (PBMCs), taken before the fourth cycle of nivolumab. These receptors all come from a human donor with classical Hodgkin lymphoma.

This clone was seen only a few times. The CDR3 region has the DNA TGTGCCATCACAGGGGAGGGCTATGGCTACACCTTC. This translates into CAITGEGYGYTF. This chain connects TRBV6-1 to TRBJ1-2; 7 bases match TRBD1. This CDR3 has 12 residues. V lost 10 bases to trimming and J lost 4 bases; unmatched junction nucleotides: 6. The germline V gene encodes CDR1 MNHNS and CDR2 SASEGT.

The chain combines TRBV25-1 with TRBJ2-2; a possible D gene is TRBD2 (5 bases). V lost 3 bases to trimming and J lost 6 bases, with 17 bases between them. Germline V lookup: CDR1 MGHDK, CDR2 SYGVNS. The CDR3 loop spans 16 amino acids. DNA for the CDR3: TGTGCCAGCAGTGAGGATACTAGTCCCTTAGCCGGGGAGCTGTTTTTT. This translates into CASSEDTSPLAGELFF.

This clone is medium-sized (0.01 to 0.1%) within its sample. The genes are TRBV9 and TRBJ1-3, with no clear D. Trimming shortened V by 0 bases and J by 0 bases, and 10 bases separated the two germline ends. Germline CDR1 reads SGDLS; CDR2 reads YYNGEE. The CDR3 loop spans 16 amino acids. CDR3 nucleotides: TGTGCCAGCAGCGTAGAGGGCAGATCCTCTGGAAACACCATATATTTT. It translates to CASSVEGRSSGNTIYF.

The rearrangement uses TRBV5-1 and TRBJ1-2; D is uncertain. V shed 4 bases and J shed 7 bases, with 17 bases lying between them. In germline, CDR1 is SGHRS, CDR2 YFSETQ. The CDR3 loop spans 14 amino acids. The CDR3 spells CASSADQPGVGYTF. The CDR3 DNA reads TGCGCCAGCAGCGCTGACCAACCCGGGGTTGGCTACACCTTC.

This chain joins TRBV10-3 and TRBJ2-5; possible D gene TRBD2, 5 bases. The CDR3 has 13 residues. The germline V and J ends were trimmed by 7 bases and 5 bases, with 14 bases remaining between them. Germline V gives CDR1 ENHRY, CDR2 SYGVKD. The CDR3 spells CAITSGGGETQYF. CDR3 nucleotides: TGTGCCATCACCTCGGGCGGCGGGGAGACCCAGTACTTC.

This rearrangement joins TRBV20-1 to TRBJ1-4; D call uncertain. The CDR3 sequence is 11 residues long. Germline values: CDR1 DFQATT, CDR2 SNEGSKA (reference sequence). The V end was cut by 1 base, the J end by 7 bases, with 4 bases between. The CDR3 DNA reads as TGCAGTGCTAGAGGCGGTGAAAAACTGTTTTTT. It encodes CSARGGEKLFF.

This clone has a single count. The gene calls are TRBV9 and TRBJ2-1; D gene unclear. V was clipped by 0 bases and J by 8 bases, with 9 bases between them. This CDR3 is 13 amino acids long. Germline V gives CDR1 SGDLS, CDR2 YYNGEE. Here the CDR3 DNA reads TGTGCCAGCAGCGTAGGGAAGAAGGATGAGCAGTTCTTC. It translates to CASSVGKKDEQFF.

Only a few counts were recorded for this clone. The rearrangement links TRBV11-3 to TRBJ2-2, with 9 positions matching TRBD1. The CDR3 is made up of 13 amino acids. Germline V gene sequence: CDR1 SGHNT, CDR2 YENEEA. Germline trimming cut 8 bases from V and 8 bases from J; bases unmatched to any gene: 6. The DNA for the CDR3 is TGTGCCAGCGGAAACAGGGGGCGTGGGGAGCTGTTTTTT. This codes for CASGNRGRGELFF.

The chain recombines TRBV19 with TRBJ1-5; D not resolved. V lost 6 bases to trimming and J lost 1 base, with 7 bases between them. The CDR3 has 13 residues. Germline V gene sequence: CDR1 LNHDA, CDR2 SQIVND (reference sequence). The CDR3 nucleotides read TGTGCCAGTAGGGTCGGGAGCAATCAGCCCCAGCATTTT. Protein sequence: CASRVGSNQPQHF.

This sequence joins TRBV10-3 and TRBJ2-7; 9 bases agree with TRBD1. The junction had 6 bases not matched to a gene; V was cut back by 4 bases and J by 5 bases. Germline lookup yields CDR1 ENHRY and CDR2 SYGVKD. The CDR3 is made up of 14 amino acids. The CDR3 here is CAISAGTGYHEQYF. The CDR3 nucleotides are TGTGCCATCAGTGCCGGGACAGGGTACCACGAGCAGTACTTC.

This chain joins TRBV7-2 and TRBJ1-3, with TRBD1 as a possible D gene (5 bases). Germline-derived CDR1 and CDR2 are SGHTA and FQGNSA. This CDR3 contains 16 residues. The V end was cut by 1 base, the J end by 0 bases, with 10 bases between. CDR3 residues: CASSLGGASSGNTIYF. CDR3 coding DNA: TGTGCCAGCAGCTTAGGAGGGGCGAGCTCTGGAAACACCATATATTTT.

CDR3 coding DNA: TGTGCCTGGAGTGTACTGCGGGGGCAGCCCCAGCATTTT. This sequence encodes CAWSVLRGQPQHF. The chain joins TRBV30 to TRBJ1-5; the D gene is possibly TRBD1 (5 bases). The CDR3 covers 13 residues. Germline V gene lookup returns CDR1 GTSNPN and CDR2 SVGIG (reference sequence). Trimming removed 0 bases at V and 7 bases at J, with 10 bases between.

The rearrangement joins TRBV4-3 to TRBJ1-4, with unresolved D. The CDR3 spans 16 residues. Trimming removed 4 bases from V and 0 bases from J, with 12 bases in between. Germline V lookup: CDR1 LGHNA, CDR2 YSLEER. This CDR3 is CASSLIRAATNEKLFF. The DNA for the CDR3 is TGCGCCAGCAGCCTAATACGGGCCGCAACTAATGAAAAACTGTTTTTT.

In DNA, the CDR3 is TGTGCCAGCAGTTTATGGACTAGCGGGCTTAGCACAGATACGCAGTATTTT. Protein sequence: CASSLWTSGLSTDTQYF. V usage is TRBV28 and J usage is TRBJ2-3, with 10 bases identical to TRBD2. The CDR3 runs 17 residues. CDR1 is MDHEN and CDR2 is SYDVKM in the germline V gene. After removal of 0 bases from V and 0 bases from J, the junction contained 3 bases not matched to a gene.

V and J are TRBV13 and TRBJ2-7; possibly TRBD1 for D (5 bases). The CDR3 sequence is 13 residues long. The V and J ends lost 3 bases and 3 bases respectively, with 9 bases between them. Germline V lookup: CDR1 PRHDT, CDR2 FYEKMQ (reference sequence). This CDR3 reads CASSFREDYEQYF. CDR3 DNA: TGTGCCAGCAGCTTCAGGGAAGACTACGAGCAGTACTTC.

The V call is TRBV5-1, the J call TRBJ2-7; 9 nucleotides agree with TRBD1. CDR1 is SGHRS and CDR2 is YFSETQ in the germline V gene. After removal of 4 bases from V and 7 bases from J, the junction contained 6 bases not matched to a gene. The CDR3 has 13 residues. CDR3 bases: TGCGCCAGCAGCGCGGGACAGGGTTGGGAGCAGTACTTC. It is translated as CASSAGQGWEQYF.

This clone has a single count. V gene TRBV7-9 combines with J gene TRBJ2-1; maybe TRBD2 (5 bases). CDR1 is SEHNR, CDR2 FQNEAQ, per germline (reference sequence). CDR3 size: 16 residues. With 5 bases removed from V and 9 bases from J, the gap between germline ends came to 23 bases. The CDR3 region has the DNA TGTGCCAGCAGCGCCCGTCTGGACTCGCCCCCGGGTGAGCAGTTCTTC. Translating gives CASSARLDSPPGEQFF. The variable domain in full, completed from reference TRBV7-9 and TRBJ2-1, reads DTGVSQNPRHKITKRGQNVTFRCDPISEHNRLYWYRQTLGQGPEFLTYFQNEAQLEKSRLLSDRFSAERPKGSFSTLEIQRTEQGDSAMYLCASSARLDSPPGEQFFGPGTRLTVL.

This clone has just one count. The gene calls are TRBV7-2 and TRBJ1-2, with D unclear. The ends were cut back, 4 bases at V and 4 bases at J, with 13 bases in the middle. Germline CDR1 and CDR2: SGHTA and FQGNSA. There are 14 residues in the CDR3. This CDR3 is CASSSGRLVYGYTF. The CDR3 DNA sequence: TGTGCCAGCAGCTCGGGTCGGTTGGTCTATGGCTACACCTTC.

The chain carries TRBV11-3 and TRBJ2-3; D may be TRBD1 (7 bases). V was clipped by 4 bases and J by 6 bases, with 14 bases between them. The length of the CDR3 is 14 residues. Per germline, CDR1 SGHNT and CDR2 YENEEA. The CDR3 DNA follows: TGTGCCAGCAGCTCATTCAGGGGGAGGGATACGCAGTATTTT. This encodes CASSSFRGRDTQYF.

The chain couples TRBV29-1 to TRBJ2-6; the D is unclear. CDR3 length: 12 residues. V gave up 7 bases and J gave up 0 bases, with 4 bases separating them. Germline CDR1 reads SQVTM; CDR2 reads ANQGSEA. This chain's CDR3 is CSASSGANVLTF. For the CDR3, the DNA is TGCAGCGCGAGCTCTGGGGCCAACGTCCTGACTTTC.

The CDR3, as DNA: TGTGCCAGCACCAGGACGTCCACTGAAGCTTTCTTT. Its protein product is CASTRTSTEAFF. This sequence joins TRBV9 and TRBJ1-1, with D unresolved. CDR3 length equals 12 residues. CDR1 SGDLS and CDR2 YYNGEE come from the germline V gene. Trimming removed 6 bases at V and 4 bases at J, with 10 bases between.